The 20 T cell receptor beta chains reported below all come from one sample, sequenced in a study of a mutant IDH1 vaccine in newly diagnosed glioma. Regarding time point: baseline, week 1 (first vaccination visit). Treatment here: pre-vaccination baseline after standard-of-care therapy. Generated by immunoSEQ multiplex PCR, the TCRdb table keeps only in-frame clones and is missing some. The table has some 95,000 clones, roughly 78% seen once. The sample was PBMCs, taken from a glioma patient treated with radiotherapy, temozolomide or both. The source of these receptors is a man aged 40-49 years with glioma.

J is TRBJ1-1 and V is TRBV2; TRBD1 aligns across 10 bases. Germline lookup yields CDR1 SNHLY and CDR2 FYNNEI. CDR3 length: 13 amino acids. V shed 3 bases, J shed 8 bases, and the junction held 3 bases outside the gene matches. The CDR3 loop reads CASSDAGQGEAFF. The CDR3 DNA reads TGTGCCAGCAGTGATGCGGGACAGGGGGAAGCTTTCTTT.

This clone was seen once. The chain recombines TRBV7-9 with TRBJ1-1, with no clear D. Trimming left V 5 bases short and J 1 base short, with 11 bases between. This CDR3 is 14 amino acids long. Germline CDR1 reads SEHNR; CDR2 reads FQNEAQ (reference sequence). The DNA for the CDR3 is TGTGCCAGCAGCCCCGGTCGGCGGAACACTGAAGCTTTCTTT. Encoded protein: CASSPGRRNTEAFF.

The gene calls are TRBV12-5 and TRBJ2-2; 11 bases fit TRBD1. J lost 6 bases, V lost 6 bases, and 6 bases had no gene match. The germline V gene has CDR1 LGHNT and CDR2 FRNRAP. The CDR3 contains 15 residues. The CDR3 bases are TGTGCTAGTGGAACGGGACAGGGGGACCCCGGGGAGCTGTTTTTT. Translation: CASGTGQGDPGELFF. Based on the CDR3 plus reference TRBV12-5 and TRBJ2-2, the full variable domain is DARVTQTPRHKVTEMGQEVTMRCQPILGHNTVFWYRQTMMQGLELLAYFRNRAPLDDSGMPKDRFSAEMPDATLATLKIQPSEPRDSAVYFCASGTGQGDPGELFFGEGSRLTVL.

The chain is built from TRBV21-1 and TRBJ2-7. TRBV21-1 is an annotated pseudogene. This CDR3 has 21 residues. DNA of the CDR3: TGTGCCAGCAGCAAAGAGGGTAAGGGACACTGGGACTTGGGACGATGCTACGAGCAGTACTTC. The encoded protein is CASSKEGKGHWDLGRCYEQYF.

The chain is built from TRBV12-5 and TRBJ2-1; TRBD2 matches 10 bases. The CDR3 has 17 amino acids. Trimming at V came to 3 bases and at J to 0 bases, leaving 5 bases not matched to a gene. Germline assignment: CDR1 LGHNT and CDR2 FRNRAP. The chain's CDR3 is CASGFGLAESSYNEQFF. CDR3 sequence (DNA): TGTGCTAGTGGTTTCGGACTAGCGGAAAGCTCCTACAATGAGCAGTTCTTC.

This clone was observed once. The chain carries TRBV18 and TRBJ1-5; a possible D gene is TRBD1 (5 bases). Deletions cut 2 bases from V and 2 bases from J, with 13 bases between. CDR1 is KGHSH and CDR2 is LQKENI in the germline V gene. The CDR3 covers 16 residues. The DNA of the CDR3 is TGTGCCAGCTCACCAACGGGGCCCACAGGCAATCAGCCCCAGCATTTT. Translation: CASSPTGPTGNQPQHF.

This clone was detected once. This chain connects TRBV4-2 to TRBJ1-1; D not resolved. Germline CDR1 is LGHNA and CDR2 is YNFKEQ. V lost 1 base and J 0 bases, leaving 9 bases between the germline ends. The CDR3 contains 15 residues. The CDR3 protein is CASSQGPEVNTEAFF. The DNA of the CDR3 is TGTGCCAGCAGCCAAGGCCCAGAAGTGAACACTGAAGCTTTCTTT.

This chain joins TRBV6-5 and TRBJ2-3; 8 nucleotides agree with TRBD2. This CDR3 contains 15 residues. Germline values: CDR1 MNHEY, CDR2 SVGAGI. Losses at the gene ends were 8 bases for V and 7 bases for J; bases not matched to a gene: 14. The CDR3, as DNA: TGTGCCAGCGCACCTTACGGGGGGGCCTTAAATACGCAGTATTTT. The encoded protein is CASAPYGGALNTQYF.

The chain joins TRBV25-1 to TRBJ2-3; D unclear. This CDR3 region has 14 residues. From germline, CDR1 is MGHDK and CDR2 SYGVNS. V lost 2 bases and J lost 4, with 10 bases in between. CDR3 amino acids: CASSEGQLADTQYF. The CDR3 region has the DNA TGTGCCAGCAGTGAAGGTCAACTCGCAGATACGCAGTATTTT.

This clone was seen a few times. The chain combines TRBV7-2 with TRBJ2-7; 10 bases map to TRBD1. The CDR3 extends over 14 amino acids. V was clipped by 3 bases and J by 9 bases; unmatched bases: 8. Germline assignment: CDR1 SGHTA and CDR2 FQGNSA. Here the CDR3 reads CASSFGTGAFGQYF. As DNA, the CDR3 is TGTGCCAGCAGCTTTGGGACAGGGGCCTTCGGGCAGTACTTC.

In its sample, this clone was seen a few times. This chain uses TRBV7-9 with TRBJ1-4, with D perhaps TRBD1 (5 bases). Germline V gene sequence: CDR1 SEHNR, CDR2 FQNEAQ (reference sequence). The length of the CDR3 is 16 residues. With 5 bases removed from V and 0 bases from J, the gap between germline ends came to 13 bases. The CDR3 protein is CASSPPTGATNEKLFF. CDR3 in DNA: TGTGCCAGCAGCCCGCCAACAGGAGCAACTAATGAAAAACTGTTTTTT.

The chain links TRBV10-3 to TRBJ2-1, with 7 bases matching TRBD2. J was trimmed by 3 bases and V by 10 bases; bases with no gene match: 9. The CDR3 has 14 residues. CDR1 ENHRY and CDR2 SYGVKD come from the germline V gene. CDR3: CATLDPSGYNEQFF. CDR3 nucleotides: TGTGCCACCTTGGACCCTAGCGGCTACAATGAGCAGTTCTTC.

CDR3: CASTTRGGHTGELFF. The CDR3 DNA sequence: TGTGCCAGCACCACCCGAGGGGGGCACACCGGGGAGCTGTTTTTT. This chain uses TRBV5-8 with TRBJ2-2; either TRBD1 or TRBD2 may supply D (6 bases each). V lost 6 bases to trimming and J lost 3 bases, with 15 bases between them. Germline V gives CDR1 SGHTS, CDR2 YDEGEE. This CDR3 spans 15 amino acids.

In nucleotides, the CDR3 is TGTGCCAGCAGCCAAGAGGCGGTAACAGGGAGGAAAGAAAAACTGTTTTTT. Encoded protein: CASSQEAVTGRKEKLFF. This sequence joins TRBV11-2 and TRBJ1-4; TRBD1 is a possible D gene (6 bases). Trimming cost V 5 bases and J 8 bases, with 24 bases left between them. The CDR3 has 17 amino acids. Germline CDR1 SGHAT, CDR2 FQNNGV.

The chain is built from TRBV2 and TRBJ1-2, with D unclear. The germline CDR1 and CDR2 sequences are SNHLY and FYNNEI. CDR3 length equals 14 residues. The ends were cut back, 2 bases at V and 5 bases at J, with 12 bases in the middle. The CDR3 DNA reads TGTGCCAGCAGTGAAAATGGGTCGGGGTATGGCTACACCTTC. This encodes CASSENGSGYGYTF.

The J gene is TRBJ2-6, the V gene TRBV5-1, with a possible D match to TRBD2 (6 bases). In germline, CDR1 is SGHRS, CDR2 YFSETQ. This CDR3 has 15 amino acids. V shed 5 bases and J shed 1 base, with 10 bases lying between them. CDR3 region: CASSPTRSGANVLTF. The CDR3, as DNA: TGCGCCAGCAGTCCGACTAGGTCTGGGGCCAACGTCCTGACTTTC. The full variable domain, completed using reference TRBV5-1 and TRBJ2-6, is KAGVTQTPRYLIKTRGQQVTLSCSPISGHRSVSWYQQTPGQGLQFLFEYFSETQRNKGNFPGRFSGRQFSNSRSEMNVSTLELGDSALYLCASSPTRSGANVLTFGAGSRLTVL.

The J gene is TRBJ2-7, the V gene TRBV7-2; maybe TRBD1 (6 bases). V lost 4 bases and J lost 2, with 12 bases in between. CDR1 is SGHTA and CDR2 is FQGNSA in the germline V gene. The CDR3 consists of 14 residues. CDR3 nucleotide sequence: TGTGCCAGCAGCTCCCGACAGGCCCCCTACGAGCAGTACTTC. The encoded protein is CASSSRQAPYEQYF.

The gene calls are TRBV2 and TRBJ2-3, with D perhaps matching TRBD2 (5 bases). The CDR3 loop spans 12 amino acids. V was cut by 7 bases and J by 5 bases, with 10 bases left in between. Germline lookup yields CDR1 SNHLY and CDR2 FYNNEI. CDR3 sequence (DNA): TGTGCCAGCACCCAAGGGAGAGATACGCAGTATTTT. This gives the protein CASTQGRDTQYF.

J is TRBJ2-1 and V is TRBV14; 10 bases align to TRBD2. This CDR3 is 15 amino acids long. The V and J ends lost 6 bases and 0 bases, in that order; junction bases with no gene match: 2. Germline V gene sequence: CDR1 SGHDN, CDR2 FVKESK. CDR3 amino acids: CASRPSGSSYNEQFF. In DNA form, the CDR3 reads TGTGCCAGCAGACCTAGCGGGAGCTCCTACAATGAGCAGTTCTTC.

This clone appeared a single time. The CDR3 region is CASSQVVTSTDTQYF. CDR3 nucleotide sequence: TGCGCCAGCAGCCAAGTAGTAACTAGCACAGATACGCAGTATTTT. The V call is TRBV4-1, the J call TRBJ2-3; D unclear. The CDR3 totals 15 residues. V lost 1 base and J lost 0, with 8 bases in between. Germline V CDR1 and CDR2: MGHRA, YSYEKL.